Following are 18 T cell receptor beta chains from one sample sequenced in a study of T cells after yellow fever vaccination. In TCRdb, the 5' RACE reads were re-called with MiXCR into one record per CDR3 protein. In the table there are 500,000 to 700,000 distinct CDR3 sequences, over 15% of which are singletons. The material sequenced was PBMCs, taken 15 days after the yellow fever booster vaccination. Receptor source: a man aged 30 to 45 who received the YFV17D yellow fever vaccine.

The V gene is TRBV30, the J gene TRBJ2-7; D gene uncertain. The CDR3 runs to 14 residues. Trimming left V 3 bases short and J 3 bases short, with 15 bases between. Looked up from germline, CDR1 is GTSNPN and CDR2 is SVGIG (reference sequence). The CDR3 protein is CAWRAPGSHYEQYF. For the CDR3, the DNA is TGTGCCTGGAGAGCCCCCGGGTCTCACTACGAGCAGTACTTC.

The chain couples TRBV20-1 to TRBJ2-5; D is possibly TRBD2 (6 bases). This CDR3 has 14 residues. V lost 1 base, J lost 2 bases, and 11 bases lay in between. Germline V gene lookup returns CDR1 DFQATT and CDR2 SNEGSKA (reference sequence). CDR3 sequence (DNA): TGCAGTGCTAGAGGCGGGATGGGACAAGAGACCCAGTACTTC. The encoded protein is CSARGGMGQETQYF.

This clonotype has a handful of counts. The germline gene is not matched at one end of the junction; a read error may be the cause. The chain is built from TRBV28 and TRBJ2-7; D is ambiguous. The germline gives CDR1 MDHEN, CDR2 SYDVKM. The CDR3 sequence is 15 residues long. Here the CDR3 DNA reads TGTGCCAGCAGTAACCCCCAGCTGCCCTCCTTCGAGCAGTACTTC. As protein: CASSNPQLPSFEQYF.

This clonotype came up a few times. This chain links TRBV5-1 with TRBJ2-7, with TRBD2 identical over 8 bases. The CDR3 covers 15 residues. The germline V gene has CDR1 SGHRS and CDR2 YFSETQ. V was clipped by 4 bases and J by 2 bases; unmatched bases: 8. The CDR3 sequence is CASSLGSAGAYEQYF. CDR3 nucleotide sequence: TGCGCCAGCAGCCTGGGGTCAGCGGGAGCCTACGAGCAGTACTTC. The full variable domain, rest sourced from reference TRBV5-1 and TRBJ2-7, is KAGVTQTPRYLIKTRGQQVTLSCSPISGHRSVSWYQQTPGQGLQFLFEYFSETQRNKGNFPGRFSGRQFSNSRSEMNVSTLELGDSALYLCASSLGSAGAYEQYFGPGTRLTVT.

Only a few counts were recorded for this clonotype. The rearrangement uses TRBV29-1 and TRBJ2-5; 7 bases line up with TRBD1. This CDR3 comprises 13 residues. Trimming cost V 6 bases and J 4 bases; bases outside gene matches: 8. Germline V lookup: CDR1 SQVTM, CDR2 ANQGSEA. The CDR3 here is CSVQGGGSETQYF. Written as DNA, the CDR3 is TGCAGCGTACAAGGGGGCGGGTCAGAGACCCAGTACTTC. The full variable domain, completed using reference TRBV29-1 and TRBJ2-5, is SAVISQKPSRDICQRGTSLTIQCQVDSQVTMMFWYRQQPGQSLTLIATANQGSEATYESGFVIDKFPISRPNLTFSTLTVSNMSPEDSSIYLCSVQGGGSETQYFGPGTRLLVL.

The CDR3 loop reads CSAKSGRAGNTGELFF. The DNA of the CDR3 is TGCAGTGCTAAAAGCGGGAGGGCCGGAAACACCGGGGAGCTGTTTTTT. V gene TRBV20-1 combines with J gene TRBJ2-2, with TRBD2 identical over 10 bases. The CDR3 is 16 residues long. The germline V gene encodes CDR1 DFQATT and CDR2 SNEGSKA (reference sequence). V gave up 4 bases and J gave up 2 bases; unmatched junction bases: 7.

This clonotype was found a few times. V usage is TRBV20-1 and J usage is TRBJ2-5; 7 nucleotides align to TRBD1. The CDR3 loop spans 14 amino acids. Unmatched junction bases numbered 5, after V lost 2 bases and J lost 2 bases. Germline values: CDR1 DFQATT, CDR2 SNEGSKA (reference sequence). As DNA, the CDR3 is TGCAGTGCTAGAACTTTGGGACAGCAAGAGACCCAGTACTTC. Protein: CSARTLGQQETQYF.

This clonotype was observed a handful of times. The chain carries TRBV7-2 and TRBJ2-4, with 9 bases that match TRBD2. V trimming: 0 bases; J trimming: 9 bases; junction bases outside the gene matches: 3. Germline lookup yields CDR1 SGHTA and CDR2 FQGNSA. The length of the CDR3 is 14 residues. CDR3 amino acids: CASSLAAGGGIQYF. Here the CDR3 DNA reads TGTGCCAGCAGCTTAGCAGCGGGAGGAGGCATTCAGTACTTC.

J is TRBJ1-1 and V is TRBV20-1; TRBD1 agrees at 7 bases. Germline-derived CDR1 and CDR2 are DFQATT and SNEGSKA (reference sequence). The CDR3 is made up of 11 amino acids. With 0 bases clipped from V and 11 bases from J, the junction kept 3 bases outside the gene matches. The CDR3 sequence is CSARDHRGAFF. CDR3 sequence (DNA): TGCAGTGCTAGAGATCACAGGGGTGCTTTCTTT.

J is TRBJ2-5 and V is TRBV28, with D tentatively TRBD1 (7 bases). Germline V gene sequence: CDR1 MDHEN, CDR2 SYDVKM. The CDR3 spans 14 residues. Between the trimmed V and J ends, which lost 7 bases and 2 bases, there was a span of 14 bases. DNA of the CDR3: TGTGCCAGCACCCTGACAGGGAGGCAAGAGACCCAGTACTTC. Amino acid sequence: CASTLTGRQETQYF.

This clonotype was picked up a small number of times. The V gene is TRBV25-1, the J gene TRBJ1-6; D ambiguous. Germline V gene sequence: CDR1 MGHDK, CDR2 SYGVNS. Trimming removed 2 bases at V and 14 bases at J, with 13 bases between. The CDR3 has 13 residues. As DNA, the CDR3 is TGTGCCAGCAGTGAACAAGGGTTGGGAACCCTCCACTTT. Translation gives CASSEQGLGTLHF.

This clonotype turned up a few times. The rearrangement joins TRBV5-1 to TRBJ2-1, with 8 bases lining up with TRBD2. V lost 4 bases to trimming and J lost 4 bases; unmatched junction nucleotides: 4. CDR1 SGHRS and CDR2 YFSETQ come from the germline V gene. This CDR3 is 14 amino acids long. CDR3: CASSLPGGYNEQFF. CDR3 DNA: TGCGCCAGCAGCCTCCCGGGGGGGTACAATGAGCAGTTCTTC.

The V call is TRBV6-1, the J call TRBJ2-3; 11 nucleotides match TRBD1. V was clipped by 9 bases and J by 2 bases; unmatched bases: 4. CDR3 length equals 14 residues. CDR1 is MNHNS, CDR2 SASEGT, per germline. CDR3 coding DNA: TGTGCCAGTTGGGACAGGGGGTTCACAGATACGCAGTATTTT. It codes for CASWDRGFTDTQYF.

The V and J genes are TRBV14 and TRBJ2-5, with unresolved D. Between the trimmed V and J ends, which lost 0 bases and 4 bases, there was a span of 12 bases. Looked up from germline, CDR1 is SGHDN and CDR2 is FVKESK. The CDR3 has 15 amino acids. Here the CDR3 reads CASSQDIWFGETQYF. The CDR3 nucleotides are TGTGCCAGCAGCCAAGATATATGGTTCGGAGAGACCCAGTACTTC. The variable domain in full, with the rest retrieved from reference TRBV14 and TRBJ2-5, is EAGVTQFPSHSVIEKGQTVTLRCDPISGHDNLYWYRRVMGKEIKFLLHFVKESKQDESGMPNNRFLAERTGGTYSTLKVQPAELEDSGVYFCASSQDIWFGETQYFGPGTRLLVL.

The chain is built from TRBV6-2 or TRBV6-3 and TRBJ2-5, with D maybe TRBD1 (5 bases). Germline V gives CDR1 MNHEY, CDR2 SVGEGT. V lost 6 bases to trimming and J lost 5 bases, with 16 bases between them. This CDR3 has 14 residues. This chain's CDR3 is CASSHRTGDETQYF. In nucleotides, the CDR3 is TGTGCCAGCAGCCATCGTACAGGTGACGAGACCCAGTACTTC.

CDR3 region: CAWTWEVRTDTQYF. Written as DNA, the CDR3 is TGTGCCTGGACTTGGGAGGTCCGCACAGATACGCAGTATTTT. This rearrangement joins TRBV30 to TRBJ2-3; tentatively, D is TRBD2 (6 bases). Trimming cost V 4 bases and J 1 base, with 12 bases left between them. The germline V gene encodes CDR1 GTSNPN and CDR2 SVGIG (reference sequence). This CDR3 spans 14 amino acids.

J is TRBJ1-5 and V is TRBV12-3 or TRBV12-4; D unresolved. The CDR3 runs to 15 residues. Trimming shortened V by 5 bases and J by 2 bases, and 13 bases separated the two germline ends. CDR3 sequence: CASSAAGSGNQPQHF. The DNA of the CDR3 is TGTGCCAGCAGTGCCGCCGGGAGCGGCAATCAGCCCCAGCATTTT.

This clonotype was detected a few times. This chain joins TRBV27 and TRBJ2-7, with D perhaps assigned TRBD1 or TRBD2 (6 bases each). The length of the CDR3 is 15 residues. Trimming removed 0 bases from V and 7 bases from J, with 16 bases in between. Germline V gene sequence: CDR1 MNHEY, CDR2 SMNVEV (reference sequence). The DNA of the CDR3 is TGTGCCAGCAGTTTATCGGGGGACATAGGGAGGGAGCAGTACTTC. Translating it yields CASSLSGDIGREQYF.